What follows are 26 T cell receptor beta chains derived from one specimen sequenced in a study of cytomegalovirus exposure and HLA in healthy donors. PCR primers comprised 60 Vbeta and 13 Jbeta primers. The method was immunoSEQ multiplex PCR; TCRdb's version includes in-frame clones alone and lacks a portion of them. The sample holds some 110,000 clones; around 85% are singletons and the top ten take less than 2.5%. The sample consisted of PBMCs. Every receptor here comes from a man aged 30 to 39 in good health and CMV-seronegative.

The chain carries TRBV6-5 and TRBJ2-7; D not certain. V dropped 6 bases and J dropped 0 bases, with 9 bases sitting between them. Germline loops: CDR1 MNHEY, CDR2 SVGAGI. The CDR3 runs to 13 residues. CDR3 bases: TGTGCCAGCAGCCCCCGGAGCTCCTACGAGCAGTACTTC. Amino acid sequence: CASSPRSSYEQYF.

The chain joins TRBV28 to TRBJ1-3; 7 bases agree with TRBD1. Germline V gene lookup returns CDR1 MDHEN and CDR2 SYDVKM. This CDR3 spans 15 amino acids. The V and J ends lost 2 bases and 6 bases, in that order; junction bases with no gene match: 7. The CDR3 DNA reads TGTGCCAGCAGTTTAGAAGGGCAGGGGGTAAACACCATATATTTT. The encoded protein is CASSLEGQGVNTIYF.

The genes are TRBV4-2 and TRBJ1-2, with TRBD1 identical over 7 bases. This CDR3 is built from 13 residues. The germline gives CDR1 LGHNA, CDR2 YNFKEQ. V was pared by 1 base and J by 6 bases, with 2 bases of the junction left unmatched. The CDR3 region has the DNA TGTGCCAGCAGCCAAGGACAGGGAGATGGCTACACCTTC. Protein: CASSQGQGDGYTF.

The chain couples TRBV11-2 to TRBJ2-1, with D perhaps TRBD2 (6 bases). The CDR3 has 15 residues. Germline V gene sequence: CDR1 SGHAT, CDR2 FQNNGV. The ends were cut back, 1 base at V and 2 bases at J, with 9 bases in the middle. The CDR3 loop is CASSLVRGAYNEQFF. CDR3 sequence (DNA): TGTGCCAGCAGCTTAGTTCGCGGGGCCTACAATGAGCAGTTCTTC.

The rearrangement links TRBV12-2 to TRBJ2-6; the table calls TRBD2, which could not be checked here. TRBV12-2 is designated a pseudogene. The CDR3 totals 20 residues. CDR3 amino acids: CASRLRGGRQRPSGANVLTF. The DNA of the CDR3 is TGTGCAAGTCGCTTACGGGGGGGGCGACAGCGGCCCTCTGGGGCCAACGTCCTGACTTTC.

V gene TRBV19 combines with J gene TRBJ1-5; 9 bases fit TRBD1. The J segment lost 1 base and the V segment lost 0 bases, leaving 10 bases of the junction unmatched. Germline CDR1 and CDR2: LNHDA and SQIVND (reference sequence). This CDR3 contains 19 residues. CDR3 sequence: CASSIDGWTGDGSNQPQHF. Here the CDR3 DNA reads TGTGCCAGTAGTATAGATGGTTGGACAGGGGACGGGAGCAATCAGCCCCAGCATTTT. The whole variable domain, remainder taken from reference TRBV19 and TRBJ1-5, is DGGITQSPKYLFRKEGQNVTLSCEQNLNHDAMYWYRQDPGQGLRLIYYSQIVNDFQKGDIAEGYSVSREKKESFPLTVTSAQKNPTAFYLCASSIDGWTGDGSNQPQHFGDGTRLSIL.

Details on this clone: Sequence at one end of the junction differs from germline and may be a read error. The rearrangement joins TRBV11-3 to TRBJ2-3; 8 positions agree with TRBD1. Germline V CDR1 and CDR2: SGHNT, YENEEA. This CDR3 is 17 amino acids long. The CDR3 DNA follows: TGTGCCAGCAGCCTAGAACCCCCGGGACAGGCCATGGATACGCAGTATTTT. Protein product: CASSLEPPGQAMDTQYF.

The CDR3 coding sequence is TGTGCCAGCAGCTTGGGACAGGGTGCCGACGAGCAGTACTTC. Translating it yields CASSLGQGADEQYF. The chain recombines TRBV7-9 with TRBJ2-7; 9 positions agree with TRBD1. The V segment lost 3 bases and the J segment 5 bases; nucleotides outside the gene matches: 5. This CDR3 has 14 amino acids. Looked up from germline, CDR1 is SEHNR and CDR2 is FQNEAQ (reference sequence).

The chain couples TRBV29-1 to TRBJ1-1; D is perhaps TRBD1 (5 bases). In germline, CDR1 is SQVTM, CDR2 ANQGSEA. This CDR3 region has 13 residues. Trimming removed 4 bases at V and 3 bases at J, with 12 bases between. As DNA, the CDR3 is TGCAGCGTTGGTCAGGGTGGATACACTGAAGCTTTCTTT. Translating gives CSVGQGGYTEAFF.

The J gene is TRBJ1-4, the V gene TRBV6-5; a possible D gene is TRBD1 (6 bases). The V gene's germline CDR1 is MNHEY and CDR2 SVGAGI. The CDR3 spans 15 residues. V lost 2 bases and J 7 bases, leaving 14 bases between the germline ends. The CDR3 DNA sequence: TGTGCCAGCAGTTACAAAGGGGGAGGGATTGAAAAACTGTTTTTT. Residues: CASSYKGGGIEKLFF.

This chain links TRBV27 with TRBJ1-5; D call uncertain. V dropped 2 bases and J dropped 6 bases, with 8 bases sitting between them. Germline CDR1 reads MNHEY; CDR2 reads SMNVEV (reference sequence). This CDR3 comprises 13 residues. The CDR3 loop is CASSLRGSQPQHF. DNA of the CDR3: TGTGCCAGCAGTTTACGAGGGTCTCAGCCCCAGCATTTT.

Of note for this clone: Other nucleotide sequences from this sample produce the same CDR3. The chain recombines TRBV28 with TRBJ2-7, with 7 nucleotides matching TRBD1. CDR3 length: 17 residues. CDR1 and CDR2 from the germline V gene are MDHEN and SYDVKM. V shed 5 bases, J shed 2 bases, and the junction held 15 bases outside the gene matches. CDR3 sequence: CASSQIRPGQGAYEQYF. CDR3 coding DNA: TGTGCCAGCAGTCAGATTAGGCCGGGGCAGGGGGCCTACGAGCAGTACTTC.

V usage is TRBV5-1 and J usage is TRBJ1-3; 9 bases are shared with TRBD1. Germline CDR1 and CDR2: SGHRS and YFSETQ. Trimming cost V 0 bases and J 2 bases; bases outside gene matches: 3. The CDR3 has 16 residues. The CDR3: CASSLEGQGPGNTIYF. CDR3 sequence (DNA): TGCGCCAGCAGCTTGGAGGGACAGGGACCTGGAAACACCATATATTTT.

This clone appeared a few times. The rearrangement uses TRBV9 and TRBJ1-2, with 7 nucleotides matching TRBD1. The J segment lost 2 bases and the V segment lost 3 bases, leaving 4 bases of the junction unmatched. CDR1 is SGDLS and CDR2 is YYNGEE in the germline V gene. The CDR3 totals 14 residues. The CDR3 is CASSGTGSNYGYTF. CDR3 sequence (DNA): TGTGCCAGCAGCGGGACAGGATCCAACTATGGCTACACCTTC.

The chain recombines TRBV2 with TRBJ2-7, with a tentative D call TRBD2 (6 bases). The CDR3 extends over 14 amino acids. CDR1 and CDR2 from the germline V gene are SNHLY and FYNNEI. V was pared by 7 bases and J by 3 bases, with 16 bases between. The CDR3 here is CASTAGGIGYEQYF. CDR3 nucleotide sequence: TGTGCCAGCACCGCCGGGGGTATTGGCTACGAGCAGTACTTC.

The genes are TRBV5-1 and TRBJ1-1; D is undetermined. This CDR3 has 14 residues. The V end was cut by 3 bases, the J end by 1 base, with 10 bases between. Looked up from germline, CDR1 is SGHRS and CDR2 is YFSETQ. The CDR3 spells CASSWAGKNTEAFF. The DNA of the CDR3 is TGCGCCAGCAGCTGGGCCGGGAAGAACACTGAAGCTTTCTTT.

In this sample, this clone turned up a few times. The chain employs TRBV29-1 and TRBJ2-7; the D gene is possibly TRBD2 (6 bases). V was trimmed by 4 bases and J by 2 bases, leaving 9 bases between them. From germline, CDR1 is SQVTM and CDR2 ANQGSEA. This CDR3 has 12 residues. The chain's CDR3 is CSVASGAYEQYF. The DNA of the CDR3 is TGCAGCGTTGCGTCGGGGGCCTACGAGCAGTACTTC.

This clone was seen only once. This rearrangement joins TRBV11-3 to TRBJ2-3; no definite D call. CDR1 SGHNT and CDR2 YENEEA come from the germline V gene. The CDR3 has 14 amino acids. V lost 1 base to trimming and J lost 1 base, with 6 bases between them. The CDR3 DNA sequence: TGTGCCAGCAGCTTAGTTGGCCGCACAGATACGCAGTATTTT. It codes for CASSLVGRTDTQYF. The variable domain in full, with the rest retrieved from reference TRBV11-3 and TRBJ2-3, is EAGVVQSPRYKIIEKKQPVAFWCNPISGHNTLYWYLQNLGQGPELLIRYENEEAVDDSQLPKDRFSAERLKGVDSTLKIQPAELGDSAVYLCASSLVGRTDTQYFGPGTRLTVL.

The J gene is TRBJ1-6, the V gene TRBV4-3; 7 nucleotides agree with TRBD1. The CDR3 runs 16 residues. J lost 3 bases, V lost 3 bases, and 5 bases had no gene match. The germline V gene has CDR1 LGHNA and CDR2 YSLEER. The CDR3, as DNA: TGCGCCAGCAGCCAGAGGACAGGAGTCTATAATTCACCCCTCCACTTT. It is translated as CASSQRTGVYNSPLHF.

The chain combines TRBV9 with TRBJ1-2; 9 bases fit TRBD1. There are 18 residues in the CDR3. CDR1 is SGDLS and CDR2 is YYNGEE in the germline V gene. V lost 0 bases, J lost 2 bases, and 11 bases stayed unmatched. The CDR3 DNA is TGTGCCAGCAGCGTAGGACCGGGGACAGGGAGTTTAAACTATGGCTACACCTTC. This codes for CASSVGPGTGSLNYGYTF.

This chain uses TRBV18 with TRBJ2-5; D not resolved. There are 15 residues in the CDR3. Germline values: CDR1 KGHSH, CDR2 LQKENI. V lost 3 bases and J 4 bases, leaving 15 bases between the germline ends. This CDR3 is CASSPPITAGETQYF. DNA of the CDR3: TGTGCCAGCTCACCCCCGATTACAGCTGGAGAGACCCAGTACTTC. The full variable domain, rest sourced from reference TRBV18 and TRBJ2-5, is NAGVMQNPRHLVRRRGQEARLRCSPMKGHSHVYWYRQLPEEGLKFMVYLQKENIIDESGMPKERFSAEFPKEGPSILRIQQVVRGDSAAYFCASSPPITAGETQYFGPGTRLLVL.

This CDR3 reads CASRMHTSGGGGEQYF. CDR3 sequence (DNA): TGTGCCAGCAGAATGCATACTAGCGGGGGGGGAGGAGAGCAGTACTTC. The rearrangement joins TRBV28 to TRBJ2-7, with 13 bases fitting TRBD2. Germline V gene lookup returns CDR1 MDHEN and CDR2 SYDVKM. The trim removed 6 bases at V and 7 bases at J, leaving 12 bases unmatched. CDR3 length: 16 residues.

This chain connects TRBV5-1 to TRBJ2-5; 9 bases align to TRBD1. CDR1 is SGHRS and CDR2 is YFSETQ in the germline V gene. With 4 bases clipped from V and 4 bases from J, the junction kept 5 bases outside the gene matches. The CDR3 covers 14 residues. CDR3: CASSHGTGRETQYF. The CDR3 DNA reads TGCGCCAGCAGCCATGGGACAGGGAGAGAGACCCAGTACTTC.

The chain employs TRBV11-2 and TRBJ2-2, with D unclear. V gave up 5 bases and J gave up 3 bases, with 10 bases separating them. The germline CDR1 and CDR2 sequences are SGHAT and FQNNGV. This CDR3 is built from 14 residues. CDR3 in amino acids: CASSQIRYTGELFF. Here the CDR3 DNA reads TGTGCCAGCAGCCAAATTCGGTACACCGGGGAGCTGTTTTTT.

Turning to this clone: The identical CDR3 is also encoded by other nucleotide sequences in the sample. The chain couples TRBV5-1 to TRBJ1-1; the D gene is possibly TRBD1 (5 bases). This CDR3 comprises 13 residues. Germline V gives CDR1 SGHRS, CDR2 YFSETQ. V lost 3 bases and J 2 bases, leaving 8 bases between the germline ends. CDR3 coding DNA: TGCGCCAGCAGCTCTCAGGGTAACACTGAAGCTTTCTTT. Its translation: CASSSQGNTEAFF.

The CDR3 is CASSKEGMGGHSYEQYF. CDR3 DNA sequence: TGTGCCAGCAGCAAGGAGGGGATGGGCGGGCACTCCTACGAGCAGTACTTC. The V gene is TRBV7-2, the J gene TRBJ2-7; tentative D call: TRBD2 (6 bases). The germline gives CDR1 SGHTA, CDR2 FQGNSA. CDR3 length: 17 amino acids. V was cut by 5 bases and J by 0 bases, with 20 bases left in between.